This TCR beta chain appears in the sequencing data of a study of T cell responses to AZD1222 COVID-19 vaccine. Study context: Researchers grouped second doses given at about 4 or about 12 weeks into one pool. Study results and limitations: No day 14 peak samples; only post-peak repertoires were characterized. Unmutated variant regions are reportedly the target of nearly half of TCRs that are spike-specific. Among vaccine-associated CD4 TCRs, coverage spanned spike, with dominance at 160-218 and 743-854.

The table came from immunoSEQ multiplex PCR; TCRdb's copy has only in-frame clones and leaves some out. The table shows just over 80,000 clones, with about 90% occurring only once. A remark on this clone: Its target is unknown.

The CDR3 length is 14 residues. Trimming cost V 0 bases and J 7 bases, with 10 bases left between them. Germline-derived CDR1 and CDR2 are SGHRS and YFSETQ. The material was peripheral blood, obtained on day 0 of AZD1222 vaccination. The J gene is TRBJ2-2, the V gene TRBV5-1, with D tentatively TRBD1 (6 bases). The source of this sequence is an adult in good health. The CDR3 loop reads CASSLDRAGGELFF. CDR3 nucleotides: TGCGCCAGCAGCTTGGACAGGGCAGGCGGGGAGCTGTTTTTT.